This TCR beta chain was sequenced during a study of metastatic and nonmetastatic thyroid tumors. Study details: The study looked at repertoires side by side in blood and in tumor or nodule tissue from malignant and benign thyroid patients.

Study results and limitations: Reports indicated that malignant thyroid tumors showed significantly higher TCR beta diversity than benign nodules did, in blood and tumor.

As to this clone: Its antigen is unidentified.

Ahead of thyroid surgery, no patient had received treatment of any kind. With 2 bases clipped from V and 2 bases from J, the junction kept 2 bases outside the gene matches. The CDR3 runs 15 residues. The germline V gene encodes CDR1 MDHEN and CDR2 SYDVKM. Source study methods: Variation in CDR3 across clinicopathological groups served as the basis for constructing a distant-metastasis classifier in papillary thyroid cancer. TCRdb recomputed clones from the PCR reads via MiXCR. TCRdb, rather than the study authors, made the V and J calls. The sample contains over 25,000 clones, 18% of which appear only once.

The sequencing input was blood. The chain carries TRBV28 and TRBJ1-5, with TRBD1 identical over 8 bases. The TCR was taken from a female donor with papillary thyroid cancer or a benign thyroid nodule (not recorded which). Some clones in this sample may be carry-over from other donors' samples. The CDR3 region is CASSLQGARNQPQHF. CDR3 sequence (DNA): TGTGCCAGCAGTTTACAGGGGGCGCGCAATCAGCCCCAGCATTTT.